The sequence of this T cell receptor beta chain was determined in a study of T cell responses to AZD1222 COVID-19 vaccine (dated by TCRdb to the early 2020s). Context from the whole study: TCR sequencing covered more than 230 trial participants: 207 given two doses of AZD1222 and 26 given two doses of MenACWY control vaccine. Enrollment into the trials was organized by age into subgroups of 18-55, 56-69 and 70-plus years, and those subgroups contained roughly 150, 30 and 60 TCR-sequenced participants, respectively. General findings and caveats noted by the study authors: Conclusions about previously exposed vaccinees were limited because only a handful of AZD1222 recipients were SARS-CoV-2 seropositive at baseline. No day 14 peak-response samples were available, so repertoires were characterized only after the peak T cell response. After two AZD1222 doses, spike-specific TCR breadth and depth were significantly higher than at day 0 and than in MenACWY recipients. The vaccine-associated CD4 TCRs covered the entire spike protein, and the dominant responses fell in regions 160-218 and 743-854. The 56-69-year group was small, and its depth increase did not reach significance, likely because of low power. Reportedly, close to half of the unique spike-specific TCRs recognized epitopes lying outside the regions that are mutated in the B.1.351 and B.1.1.7 variants. Participants were mostly white British and included more females than males, and it was suggested by the authors that clonal diversity may have been underestimated.

V is shortened by 2 bases, J by 1 base, and the region joining them spans 21 bases. Reading from cysteine to phenylalanine, the CDR3 counts 18 amino acids. The CDR3 DNA has 54 bases and is translated from base 1. Via the germline V gene, CDR1 is SGHRS and CDR2 YFSETQ. The CDR3 regions of human TCRbeta chains were analyzed by immunosequencing. From the authors' description of their analysis: Repertoire TCRs were matched against a reference library of SARS-CoV-2-specific TCRs generated with the MIRA antigen-specificity platform. Breadth was defined as the fraction of unique TCRs that were SARS-CoV-2-associated, and depth was defined as the fraction of total T cells that were SARS-CoV-2-associated. Using the MIRA data, each spike-specific TCR was mapped to the spike region that the TCR reacts to and placed in a CD4 or CD8 class. Log10-transformed breadth and depth values were compared by one-way ANOVA with Sidak's multiple comparisons tests. What TCRdb holds here is the immuneACCESS table cut down to in-frame rearrangements. Part of the clones is not present; checked against another copy, under half of the missing clones reflect an unresolved V gene, and the others are unexplained. V and J calls and clone size follow that table, whereas D and trimming were derived from the DNA. The sample records under 200,000 clones, approximately 90% of which are singletons. The ten top clones hold about 4% of the sample.

About this clone itself: Its recognized antigen is unknown. Base-call qualities are not available, and no considerably larger clone is one nucleotide away.

Reading the label with the study, this specimen's time point is: about 28 days (+/-7) after the second vaccine dose. The treatment or condition tag for this specimen amounts to: meningococcal conjugate vaccine given as trial control. Vaccinee samples came from UK trials COV001 and COV002, including a single-blind randomized controlled phase 2/3 trial of AZD1222 (ChAdOx1 nCoV-19) in healthy adults. For TCRbeta chain sequencing, PBMC samples were collected from trial participants at day 0 and at day 28 after the second dose. The rearranged segments are TRBV5-1 and TRBJ1-1; a tentative D match to TRBD1 spans 6 bases. This receptor was identified in an adult who received the MenACWY meningococcal vaccine as a control. Specimen: peripheral blood, collected 28 days after the second dose of the MenACWY control vaccine. The DNA reads as follows: TGCGCCAGCAGCTTTGCAGGGGAGGGGATGATAAGGAACACTGAAGCTTTCTTT. This sequence encodes CASSFAGEGMIRNTEAFF.